This TCR beta chain derives from a study of T-cell memory formation after mild COVID-19. This clonotype was counted between two and nine times. Antigen unknown. The ends were cut back, 6 bases at V and 4 bases at J, with 13 bases in the middle. Looked up from germline, CDR1 is MDHEN and CDR2 is SYDVKM. The length of the CDR3 is 13 residues. TCRdb called the 5' RACE reads again in MiXCR, with one record for every CDR3 protein. The data show tens of thousands of distinct CDR3 sequences, around a quarter seen once. Study-level points and caveats: The main location of contracting CD4+ clones was CM and EM, and that of contracting CD8+ clones was EMRA. There were some responding clones in pre-infection memory, which suggested that cross-reactive memory had joined. Researchers could not confirm that second-wave clones peaking on day 37 targeted SARS-CoV-2.

This clonotype was sampled from a man aged 18 to 35 who had mild COVID-19 (a few samples of this study predate the infection). Cell type and time point are not known. The chain is built from TRBV28 and TRBJ2-7; D gene unclear. The specimen was PBMCs or a T cell subset sorted from them (not recorded which). The CDR3 reads CASSLLPGYEQYF. CDR3 nucleotide sequence: TGTGCCAGCAGCTTACTCCCGGGTTACGAGCAGTACTTC.